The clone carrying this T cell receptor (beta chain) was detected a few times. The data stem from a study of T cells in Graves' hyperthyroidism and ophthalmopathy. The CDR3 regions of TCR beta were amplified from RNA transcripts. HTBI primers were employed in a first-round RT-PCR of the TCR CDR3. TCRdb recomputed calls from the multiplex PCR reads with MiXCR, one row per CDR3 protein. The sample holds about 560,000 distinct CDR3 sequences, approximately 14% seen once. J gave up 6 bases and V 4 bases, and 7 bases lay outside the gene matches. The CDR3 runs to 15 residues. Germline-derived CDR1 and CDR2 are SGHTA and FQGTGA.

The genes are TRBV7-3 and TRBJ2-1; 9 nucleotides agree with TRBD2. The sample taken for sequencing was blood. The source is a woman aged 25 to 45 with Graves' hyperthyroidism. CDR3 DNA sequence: TGTGCCAGCAGCTCGTCTAGCGGGATGGGCAATGAGCAGTTCTTC. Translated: CASSSSSGMGNEQFF.